This T cell receptor (beta chain) was documented in a study of Ad26.COV2.S vaccination and SARS-CoV-2 variants. Looking at the study overall: A participant enrolled in the COV1001 Ad26.COV2.S trial arm provided the sample. Ad26.COV2.S shots went into the muscle once or twice, 56 days apart. General study findings and limits: The TCR breadth and depth analyses may have produced an underestimate of total T cell responses.

Concerning this clone itself: Its antigen is not known.

Indicated treatment: approximately 18 received Ad26.COV2.S at low or high dose, single or two shots; about five received placebo; per-sample allocation not given. At day 63 after the first vaccine or placebo injection, samples were drawn. Data came from immunoSEQ multiplex PCR; TCRdb stores just in-frame clones and leaves some out. The sample has 440,000 or so clones, roughly 90% seen once; the top ten hold 1.5% to 2%. CDR1 is MNHEY and CDR2 is SVGEGT in the germline V gene. CDR3 size: 16 residues. V lost 0 bases to trimming and J lost 3 bases; unmatched junction nucleotides: 7. This chain joins TRBV6-2 or TRBV6-3 and TRBJ2-7, with 8 bases lining up with TRBD1. This TCR was sampled from a person between 18 and 60 years old who received the Ad26.COV2.S COVID-19 vaccine or a placebo. The sample consisted of peripheral blood, taken in a trial of Ad26.COV2.S vaccine versus placebo. Written as DNA, the CDR3 is TGTGCCAGCAGTTACTCGATAGGACAGGGACACTACGAGCAGTACTTC. This sequence encodes CASSYSIGQGHYEQYF.